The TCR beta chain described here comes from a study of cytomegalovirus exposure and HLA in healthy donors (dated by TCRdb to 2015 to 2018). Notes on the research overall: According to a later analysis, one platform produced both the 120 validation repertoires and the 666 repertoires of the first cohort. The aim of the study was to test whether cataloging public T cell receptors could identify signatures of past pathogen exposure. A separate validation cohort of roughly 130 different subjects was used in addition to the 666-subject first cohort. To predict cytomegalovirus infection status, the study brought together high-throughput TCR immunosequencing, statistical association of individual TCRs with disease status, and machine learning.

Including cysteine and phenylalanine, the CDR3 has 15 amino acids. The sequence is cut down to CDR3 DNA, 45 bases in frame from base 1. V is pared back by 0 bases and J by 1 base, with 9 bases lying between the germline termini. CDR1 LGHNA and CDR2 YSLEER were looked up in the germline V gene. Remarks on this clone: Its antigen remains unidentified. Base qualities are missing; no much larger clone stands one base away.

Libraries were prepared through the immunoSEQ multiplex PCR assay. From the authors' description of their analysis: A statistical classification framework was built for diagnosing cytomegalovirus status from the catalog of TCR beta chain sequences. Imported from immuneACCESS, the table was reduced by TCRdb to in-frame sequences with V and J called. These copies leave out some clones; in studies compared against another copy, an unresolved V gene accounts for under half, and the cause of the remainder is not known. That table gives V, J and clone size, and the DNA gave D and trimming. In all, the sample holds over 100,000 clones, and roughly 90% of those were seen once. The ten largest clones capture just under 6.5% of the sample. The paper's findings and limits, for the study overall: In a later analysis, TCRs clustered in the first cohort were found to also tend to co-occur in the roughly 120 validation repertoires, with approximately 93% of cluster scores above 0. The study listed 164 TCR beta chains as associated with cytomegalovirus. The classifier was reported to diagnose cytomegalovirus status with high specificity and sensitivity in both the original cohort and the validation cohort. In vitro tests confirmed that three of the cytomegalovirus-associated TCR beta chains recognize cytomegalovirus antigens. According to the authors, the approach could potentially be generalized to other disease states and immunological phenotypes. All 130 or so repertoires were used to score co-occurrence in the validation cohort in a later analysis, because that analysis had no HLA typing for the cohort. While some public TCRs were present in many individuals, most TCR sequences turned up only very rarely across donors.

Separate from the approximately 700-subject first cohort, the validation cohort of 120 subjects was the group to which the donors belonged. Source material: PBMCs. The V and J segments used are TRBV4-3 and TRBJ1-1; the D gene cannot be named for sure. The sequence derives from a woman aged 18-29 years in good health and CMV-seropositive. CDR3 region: CASSQDYRENTEAFF. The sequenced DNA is TGCGCCAGCAGCCAAGACTACAGAGAGAACACTGAAGCTTTCTTT.